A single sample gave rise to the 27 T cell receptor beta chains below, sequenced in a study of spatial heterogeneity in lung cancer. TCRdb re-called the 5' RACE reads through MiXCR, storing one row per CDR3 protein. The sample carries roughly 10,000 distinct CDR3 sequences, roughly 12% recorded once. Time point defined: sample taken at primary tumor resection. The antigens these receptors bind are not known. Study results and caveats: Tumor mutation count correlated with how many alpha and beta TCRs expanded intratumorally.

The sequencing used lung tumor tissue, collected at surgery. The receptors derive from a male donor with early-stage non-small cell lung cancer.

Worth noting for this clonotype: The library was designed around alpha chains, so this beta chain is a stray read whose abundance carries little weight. DNA for the CDR3: TGTGCCAGCAGCCGTACCAGTCTAGGCGAGCAGTTCTTC. Translating gives CASSRTSLGEQFF. This chain uses TRBV7-2 with TRBJ2-1, with no clear D. The CDR3 covers 13 residues. Per germline, CDR1 SGHTA and CDR2 FQGNSA. V lost 5 bases and J 10 bases, leaving 15 bases between the germline ends.

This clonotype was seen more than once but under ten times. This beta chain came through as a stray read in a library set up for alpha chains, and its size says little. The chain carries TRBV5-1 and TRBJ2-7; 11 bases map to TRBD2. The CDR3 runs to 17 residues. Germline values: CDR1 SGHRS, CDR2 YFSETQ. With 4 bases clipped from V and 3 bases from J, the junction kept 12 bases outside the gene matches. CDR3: CASSPRTSGLLIYEQYF. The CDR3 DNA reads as TGCGCCAGCAGCCCCCGGACTAGCGGGCTACTAATCTACGAGCAGTACTTC.

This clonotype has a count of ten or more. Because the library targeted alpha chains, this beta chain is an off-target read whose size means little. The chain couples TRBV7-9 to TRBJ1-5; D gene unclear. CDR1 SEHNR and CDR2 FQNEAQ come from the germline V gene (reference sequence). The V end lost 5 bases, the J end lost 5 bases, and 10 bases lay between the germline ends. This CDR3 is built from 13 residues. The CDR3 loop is CASSPVRDQPQHF. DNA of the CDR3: TGTGCCAGCAGCCCAGTTAGGGATCAGCCCCAGCATTTT.

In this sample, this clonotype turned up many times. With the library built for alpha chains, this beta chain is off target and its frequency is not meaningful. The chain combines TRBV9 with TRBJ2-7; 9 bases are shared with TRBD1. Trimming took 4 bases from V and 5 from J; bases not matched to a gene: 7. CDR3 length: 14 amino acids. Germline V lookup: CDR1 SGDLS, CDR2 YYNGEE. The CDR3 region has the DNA TGTGCCAGCAGCTCAACAGGGGGCCTGGACGAGCAGTACTTC. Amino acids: CASSSTGGLDEQYF. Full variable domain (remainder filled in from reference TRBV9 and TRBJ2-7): DSGVTQTPKHLITATGQRVTLRCSPRSGDLSVYWYQQSLDQGLQFLIQYYNGEERAKGNILERFSAQQFPDLHSELNLSSLELGDSALYFCASSSTGGLDEQYFGPGTRLTVT.

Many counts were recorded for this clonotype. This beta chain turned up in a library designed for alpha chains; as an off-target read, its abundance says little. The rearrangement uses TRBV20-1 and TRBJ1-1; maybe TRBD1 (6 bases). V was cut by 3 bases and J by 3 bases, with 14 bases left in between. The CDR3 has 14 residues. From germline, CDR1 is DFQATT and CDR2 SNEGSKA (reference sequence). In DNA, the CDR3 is TGCAGTGCTAGCCCAGGGGTGGGGGACACTGAAGCTTTCTTT. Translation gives CSASPGVGDTEAFF.

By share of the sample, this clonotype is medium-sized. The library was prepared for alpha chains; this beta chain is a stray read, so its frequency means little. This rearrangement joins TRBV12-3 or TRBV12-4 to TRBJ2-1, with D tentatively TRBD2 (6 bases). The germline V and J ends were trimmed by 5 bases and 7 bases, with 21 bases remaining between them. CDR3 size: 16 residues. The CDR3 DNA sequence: TGTGCCAGCAGTACCTTTCGGGCGGGACGGTCAAATGAGCAGTTCTTC. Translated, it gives CASSTFRAGRSNEQFF.

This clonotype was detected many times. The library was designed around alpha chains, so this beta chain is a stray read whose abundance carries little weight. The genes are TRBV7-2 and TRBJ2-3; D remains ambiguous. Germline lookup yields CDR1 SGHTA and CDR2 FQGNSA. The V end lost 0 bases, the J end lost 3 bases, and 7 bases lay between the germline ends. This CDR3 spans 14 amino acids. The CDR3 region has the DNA TGTGCCAGCAGCTTAGCGAAGGGTACAGATACGCAGTATTTT. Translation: CASSLAKGTDTQYF.

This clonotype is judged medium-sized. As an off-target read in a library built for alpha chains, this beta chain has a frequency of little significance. The CDR3 loop is CSVEGVADSSYNEQFF. CDR3 DNA sequence: TGCAGCGTTGAAGGGGTAGCGGATAGCTCCTACAATGAGCAGTTCTTC. The rearrangement links TRBV29-1 to TRBJ2-1, with TRBD2 as a possible D gene (6 bases). CDR1 SQVTM and CDR2 ANQGSEA come from the germline V gene. The V and J ends lost 1 base and 0 bases respectively, with 13 bases between them. This CDR3 region has 16 residues.

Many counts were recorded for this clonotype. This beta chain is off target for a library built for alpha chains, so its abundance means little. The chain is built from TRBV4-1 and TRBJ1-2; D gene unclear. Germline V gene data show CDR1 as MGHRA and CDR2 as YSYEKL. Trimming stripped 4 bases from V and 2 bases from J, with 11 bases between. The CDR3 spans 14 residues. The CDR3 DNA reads TGCGCCAGCAGCCGAGCCGGAGGGAACTATGGCTACACCTTC. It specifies CASSRAGGNYGYTF.

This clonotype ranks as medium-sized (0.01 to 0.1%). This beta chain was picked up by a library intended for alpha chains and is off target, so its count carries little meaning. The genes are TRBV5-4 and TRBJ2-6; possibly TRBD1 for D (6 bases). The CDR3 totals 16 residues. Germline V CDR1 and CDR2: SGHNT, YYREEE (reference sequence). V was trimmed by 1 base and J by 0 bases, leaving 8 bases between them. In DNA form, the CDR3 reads TGTGCCAGCAGCTTGACAGGGAGCTCTGGGGCCAACGTCCTGACTTTC. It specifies CASSLTGSSGANVLTF.

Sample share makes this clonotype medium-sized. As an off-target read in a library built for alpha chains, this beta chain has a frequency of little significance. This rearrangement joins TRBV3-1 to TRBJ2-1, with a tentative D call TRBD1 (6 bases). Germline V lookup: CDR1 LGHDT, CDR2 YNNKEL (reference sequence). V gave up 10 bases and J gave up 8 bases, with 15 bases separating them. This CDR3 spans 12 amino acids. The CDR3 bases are TGTGCCACGAGGGGGAGTGCGGATGAGCAGTTCTTC. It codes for CATRGSADEQFF.

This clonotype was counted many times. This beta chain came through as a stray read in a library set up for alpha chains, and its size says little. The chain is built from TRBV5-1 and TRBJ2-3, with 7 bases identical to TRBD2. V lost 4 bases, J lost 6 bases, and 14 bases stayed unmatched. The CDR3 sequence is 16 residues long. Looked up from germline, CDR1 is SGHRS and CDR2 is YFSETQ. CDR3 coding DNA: TGCGCCAGCAGCACTTCGCTAGCGGTAGCCTCGGATACGCAGTATTTT. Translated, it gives CASSTSLAVASDTQYF.

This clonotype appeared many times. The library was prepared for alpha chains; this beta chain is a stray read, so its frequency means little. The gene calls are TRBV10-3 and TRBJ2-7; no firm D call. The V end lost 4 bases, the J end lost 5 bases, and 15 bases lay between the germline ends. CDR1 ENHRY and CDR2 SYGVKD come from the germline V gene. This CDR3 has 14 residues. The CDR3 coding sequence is TGTGCCATCAGTGTTCAAGGGTCCGCGGACGAGCAGTACTTC. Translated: CAISVQGSADEQYF.

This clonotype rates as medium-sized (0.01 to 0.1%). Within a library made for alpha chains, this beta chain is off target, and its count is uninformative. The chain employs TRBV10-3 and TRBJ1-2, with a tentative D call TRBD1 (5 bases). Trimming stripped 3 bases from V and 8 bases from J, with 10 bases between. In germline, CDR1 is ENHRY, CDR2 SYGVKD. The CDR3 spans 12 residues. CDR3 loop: CAISDRDGGYTF. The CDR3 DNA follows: TGTGCCATCAGTGACAGGGATGGCGGCTACACCTTC.

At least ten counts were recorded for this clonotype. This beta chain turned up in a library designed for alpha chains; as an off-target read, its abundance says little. The CDR3 DNA sequence: TGCAGCGTTGAATTGTTCAGGGGGGGCACTGAAGCTTTCTTT. It is translated as CSVELFRGGTEAFF. This sequence joins TRBV29-1 and TRBJ1-1, with 7 bases lining up with TRBD1. Germline values: CDR1 SQVTM, CDR2 ANQGSEA. This CDR3 is built from 14 residues. J was trimmed by 4 bases and V by 2 bases; bases with no gene match: 7.

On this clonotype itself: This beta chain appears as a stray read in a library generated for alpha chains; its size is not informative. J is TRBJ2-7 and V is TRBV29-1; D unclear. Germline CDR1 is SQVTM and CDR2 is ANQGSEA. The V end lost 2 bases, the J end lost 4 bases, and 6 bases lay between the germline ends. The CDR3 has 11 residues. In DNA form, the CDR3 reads TGCAGCGTTGAAACCACTTACGAGCAGTACTTC. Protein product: CSVETTYEQYF.

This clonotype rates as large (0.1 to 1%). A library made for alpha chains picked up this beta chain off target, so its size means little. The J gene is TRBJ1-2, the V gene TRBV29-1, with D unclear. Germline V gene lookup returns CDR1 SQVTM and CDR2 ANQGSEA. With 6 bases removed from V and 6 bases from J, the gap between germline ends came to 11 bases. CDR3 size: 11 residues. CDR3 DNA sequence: TGCAGCGTACGAATGGGGAATGGCTACACCTTC. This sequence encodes CSVRMGNGYTF.

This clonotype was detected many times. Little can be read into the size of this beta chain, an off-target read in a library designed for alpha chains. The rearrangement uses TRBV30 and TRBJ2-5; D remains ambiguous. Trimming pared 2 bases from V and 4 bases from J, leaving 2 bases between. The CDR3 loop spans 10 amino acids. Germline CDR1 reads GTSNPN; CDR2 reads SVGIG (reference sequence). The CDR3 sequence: CAWSRETQYF. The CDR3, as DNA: TGTGCCTGGAGTAGAGAGACCCAGTACTTC.

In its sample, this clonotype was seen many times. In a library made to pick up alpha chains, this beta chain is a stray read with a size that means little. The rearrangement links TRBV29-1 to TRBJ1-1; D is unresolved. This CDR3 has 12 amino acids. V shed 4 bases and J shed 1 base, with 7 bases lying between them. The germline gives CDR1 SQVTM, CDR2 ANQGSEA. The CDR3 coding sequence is TGCAGCGTTGCGGCGGCGAACACTGAAGCTTTCTTT. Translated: CSVAAANTEAFF. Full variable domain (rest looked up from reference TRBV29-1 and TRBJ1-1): SAVISQKPSRDICQRGTSLTIQCQVDSQVTMMFWYRQQPGQSLTLIATANQGSEATYESGFVIDKFPISRPNLTFSTLTVSNMSPEDSSIYLCSVAAANTEAFFGQGTRLTVV.

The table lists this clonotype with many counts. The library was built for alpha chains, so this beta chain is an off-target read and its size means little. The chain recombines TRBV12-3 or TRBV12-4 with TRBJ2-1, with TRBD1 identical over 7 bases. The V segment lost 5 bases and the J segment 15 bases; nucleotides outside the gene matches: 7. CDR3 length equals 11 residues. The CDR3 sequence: CASSRDSQRFF. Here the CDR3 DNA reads TGTGCCAGCAGTAGGGACAGTCAAAGGTTCTTC.

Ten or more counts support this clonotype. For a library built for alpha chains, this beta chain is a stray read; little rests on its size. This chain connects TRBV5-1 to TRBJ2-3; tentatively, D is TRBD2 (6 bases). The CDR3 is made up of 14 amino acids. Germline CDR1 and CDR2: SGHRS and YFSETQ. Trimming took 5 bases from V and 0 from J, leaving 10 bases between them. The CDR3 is CASRGGTSTDTQYF. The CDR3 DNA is TGCGCCAGCAGAGGCGGGACTAGCACAGATACGCAGTATTTT.

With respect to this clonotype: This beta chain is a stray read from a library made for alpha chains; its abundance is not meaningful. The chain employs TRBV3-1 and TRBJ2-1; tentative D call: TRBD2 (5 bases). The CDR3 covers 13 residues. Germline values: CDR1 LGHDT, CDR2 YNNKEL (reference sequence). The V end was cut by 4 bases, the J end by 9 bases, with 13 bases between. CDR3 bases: TGTGCCAGCAGCCCCCTACCTGGGAGTGAGCAGTTCTTC. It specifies CASSPLPGSEQFF.

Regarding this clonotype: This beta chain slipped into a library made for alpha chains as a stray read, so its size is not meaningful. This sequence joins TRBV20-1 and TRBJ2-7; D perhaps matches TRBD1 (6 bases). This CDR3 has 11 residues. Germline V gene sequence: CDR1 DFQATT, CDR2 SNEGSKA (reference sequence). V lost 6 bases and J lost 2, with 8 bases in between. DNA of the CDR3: TGCAGTGCACCAGGGGCCTACGAGCAGTACTTC. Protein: CSAPGAYEQYF.

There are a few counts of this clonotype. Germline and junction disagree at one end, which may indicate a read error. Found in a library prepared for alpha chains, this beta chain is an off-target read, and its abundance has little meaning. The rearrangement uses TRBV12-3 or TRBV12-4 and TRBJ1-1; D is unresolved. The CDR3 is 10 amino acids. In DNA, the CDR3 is TGTGCCAGCGGAAACATTGAAGCTTTCTTT. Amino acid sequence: CASGNIEAFF.

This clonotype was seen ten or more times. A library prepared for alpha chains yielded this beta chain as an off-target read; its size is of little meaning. CDR3 sequence (DNA): TGCAGTGCTAGACTAGCGGGAGGTGATGAGCAGTTCTTC. Translation: CSARLAGGDEQFF. The chain is built from TRBV20-1 and TRBJ2-1; TRBD2 matches 11 bases. This CDR3 comprises 13 residues. Germline V lookup: CDR1 DFQATT, CDR2 SNEGSKA (reference sequence). V was pared by 2 bases and J by 8 bases, with 2 bases of the junction left unmatched.

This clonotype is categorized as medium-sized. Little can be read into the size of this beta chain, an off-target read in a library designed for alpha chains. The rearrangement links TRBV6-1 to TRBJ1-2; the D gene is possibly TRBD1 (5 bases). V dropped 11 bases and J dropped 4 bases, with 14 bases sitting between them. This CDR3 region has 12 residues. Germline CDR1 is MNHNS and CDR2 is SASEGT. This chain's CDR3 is CAAPGLFYGYTF. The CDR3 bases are TGTGCCGCACCGGGACTGTTCTATGGCTACACCTTC.

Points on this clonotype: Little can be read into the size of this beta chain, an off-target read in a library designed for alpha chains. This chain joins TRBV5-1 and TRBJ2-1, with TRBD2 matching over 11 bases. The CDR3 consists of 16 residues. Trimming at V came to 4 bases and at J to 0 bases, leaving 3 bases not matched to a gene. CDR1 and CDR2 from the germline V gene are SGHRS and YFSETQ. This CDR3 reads CASSLSGRASYNEQFF. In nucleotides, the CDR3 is TGCGCCAGCAGCCTTAGCGGGAGGGCCTCCTACAATGAGCAGTTCTTC.